Included here is one T cell receptor beta chain sequence, with context. What antigen it recognizes has not been identified. Base qualities are not at hand, and no much larger clone is one base apart. TCRbeta CDR3 regions were amplified from genomic DNA using the immunoSEQ Assay, a bias-controlled multiplex PCR. The authors processed their data as follows. The number of nucleated cells in each sample was estimated by amplification of reference gene primers within the assay. To quantify the absolute abundance of each unique TCRbeta CDR3 rearrangement, sequence reads were collapsed and filtered. Productive Simpson clonality was computed per sample as the square root of Simpson's diversity index over productive rearrangements. Drawn from immuneACCESS, this table holds only the in-frame rearrangements with V and J called that TCRdb kept. Clones are partly lost; checked studies trace under half to an unresolved V gene and leave the rest unexplained. D and trimming were read from the DNA, whereas the V and J calls and clone size are those reported in that table. This sample holds under 300,000 clones; about nine tenths were observed only once. The top ten constitute 2% to 2.5% of the sample.

This sample was included in a study of blood T cell repertoires in COVID-19 (dated by TCRdb to between 2020 and 2021). Regarding the research as a whole: Collaborator samples came from the United States, Italy and Spain and covered acute and convalescent phases of COVID-19. The prospective study material was composed of cDNA or gDNA derived from T cells, B-cell-depleted T cells, or PBMCs. Nearly every sample came with metadata listing a de-identified subject ID, COVID-19 status, age in years and sex. HLA class I and class II types, where available, came from metadata supplied by the sample provider rather than from assay-based typing. The repertoires were released in a freely available public database intended as a resource for research on the immune response to SARS-CoV-2. Deeply sampled blood TCRbeta repertoires from subjects exposed to, actively infected with, or recovered from COVID-19 were included in the dataset. Samples came from the ongoing ImmuneRACE study (first 160 participants) plus 1,254 subjects from 6 global collaborators. Here is what the overall study found, with its caveats: How much clinical and demographic metadata was included differed by source and by participant, and the metadata was provided uncurated.

For this chain, trimming is 0 bases at the V end and 9 bases at the J end, and the number of junction bases without a gene match is 8. The CDR3 measures 16 amino acids from cysteine to phenylalanine. This entry keeps only the CDR3 DNA: 48 bases, framed from base 1. Reading the germline V gene gives CDR1 MGHRA and CDR2 YSYEKL. Each collaborating institution followed its own protocols to collect whole blood in K2EDTA tubes. For TCRbeta analysis, collaborators shipped samples in one of three forms: frozen whole blood, isolated PBMCs, or DNA extracted from either of those sample types. This receptor was taken from a man aged 50-60 years with acute or convalescent COVID-19. Sequenced: peripheral blood. The chain is made from TRBV4-1 and TRBJ2-1, with 10 bases matching TRBD2. This receptor has the CDR3 CASSQDPLAGAGEQFF. The DNA reads as follows: TGCGCCAGCAGCCAAGACCCCCTAGCGGGGGCCGGTGAGCAGTTCTTC.